The 9 T cell receptor beta chains in this list originate from one sample, sequenced in a study of blood T cell repertoires in COVID-19. The protocol was immunoSEQ multiplex PCR, while the TCRdb copy is restricted to in-frame clones and leaves out a portion. The sample holds roughly 84,000 clones, 80% seen once. Sequences were obtained from peripheral blood. Receptors were obtained from a woman in her 40s with active or convalescent COVID-19.

The V gene is TRBV13, the J gene TRBJ2-7; 8 bases are shared with TRBD2. V shed 8 bases and J 3 bases; nucleotides not matched to a gene: 6. CDR3 length: 13 residues. Germline-derived CDR1 and CDR2 are PRHDT and FYEKMQ (reference sequence). CDR3 coding DNA: TGTGCCAGCGGGACTAGAACCCTCTACGAGCAGTACTTC. Translation gives CASGTRTLYEQYF.

This clone has ten or more counts. This chain connects TRBV19 to TRBJ1-1; perhaps TRBD1 as D (6 bases). Germline CDR1 LNHDA, CDR2 SQIVND (reference sequence). Trimming cost V 6 bases and J 1 base, with 15 bases left between them. The CDR3 is 15 amino acids. The chain's CDR3 is CASSGSGTPNTEAFF. CDR3 DNA: TGTGCCAGTAGCGGGTCCGGGACACCGAACACTGAAGCTTTCTTT.

The chain carries TRBV30 and TRBJ1-1, with D possibly TRBD1 on 5 matching bases. CDR3 size: 12 residues. Germline V gene lookup returns CDR1 GTSNPN and CDR2 SVGIG (reference sequence). The germline V and J ends were trimmed by 7 bases and 4 bases, with 13 bases remaining between them. Written as DNA, the CDR3 is TGTGCCTCCAACCGACAGCGCACTGAAGCTTTCTTT. This sequence encodes CASNRQRTEAFF.

The rearrangement joins TRBV7-2 to TRBJ2-1, with D possibly being TRBD2 (5 bases). There are 16 residues in the CDR3. From germline, CDR1 is SGHTA and CDR2 FQGNSA. Trimming left V 2 bases short and J 8 bases short, with 19 bases between. The CDR3 here is CASSLRALGVGHEQFF. CDR3 bases: TGTGCCAGCAGCTTAAGGGCCCTCGGGGTAGGGCATGAGCAGTTCTTC.

The V gene is TRBV7-9, the J gene TRBJ2-7; 11 bases are a match to TRBD1. The CDR3 covers 16 residues. CDR1 and CDR2 (germline): SEHNR, FQNEAQ (reference sequence). After removal of 5 bases from V and 3 bases from J, the junction contained 9 bases not matched to a gene. The CDR3 loop reads CASSRQGQGENYEQYF. The DNA for the CDR3 is TGTGCCAGCAGCCGCCAGGGACAGGGGGAAAACTACGAGCAGTACTTC.

The V gene is TRBV9, the J gene TRBJ2-3; TRBD2 matches at 7 bases. Germline V CDR1 and CDR2: SGDLS, YYNGEE. The J segment lost 2 bases and the V segment lost 3 bases, leaving 6 bases of the junction unmatched. The CDR3 has 15 amino acids. The chain's CDR3 is CASSAEGTNTDTQYF. Written as DNA, the CDR3 is TGTGCCAGCAGCGCAGAAGGGACTAACACAGATACGCAGTATTTT. Full variable domain (rest looked up from reference TRBV9 and TRBJ2-3): DSGVTQTPKHLITATGQRVTLRCSPRSGDLSVYWYQQSLDQGLQFLIQYYNGEERAKGNILERFSAQQFPDLHSELNLSSLELGDSALYFCASSAEGTNTDTQYFGPGTRLTVL.

V usage is TRBV11-1 and J usage is TRBJ1-1; 7 nucleotides line up with TRBD1. Looked up from germline, CDR1 is SGHAT and CDR2 is FQDESV (reference sequence). This CDR3 has 13 amino acids. The trim removed 4 bases at V and 5 bases at J, leaving 4 bases unmatched. Here the CDR3 DNA reads TGTGCCAGCAGCTCGACAGGGTTAACTGAAGCTTTCTTT. It yields the protein CASSSTGLTEAFF.

The DNA of the CDR3 is TGTGCCAGCAGTCCATCCGTAGCGGGAGGGTGGGGTGAGCAGTTCTTC. This sequence encodes CASSPSVAGGWGEQFF. The chain employs TRBV28 and TRBJ2-1, with TRBD2 matching 11 bases. The V segment lost 5 bases and the J segment 9 bases; nucleotides outside the gene matches: 12. CDR3 length: 16 residues. Germline CDR1 and CDR2: MDHEN and SYDVKM.

The V call is TRBV6-5, the J call TRBJ2-7; TRBD1 is a possible D gene (6 bases). The CDR3 is 13 amino acids. CDR1 and CDR2 from the germline V gene are MNHEY and SVGAGI. V lost 6 bases to trimming and J lost 2 bases, with 11 bases between them. The CDR3 reads CASSRRGTYEQYF. The DNA of the CDR3 is TGTGCCAGCAGCCGTAGGGGGACCTACGAGCAGTACTTC.